The rows below give T cell receptor beta chains drawn from one sample of a study of siplizumab effects on memory and regulatory T cells. Their antigens are not known. The assay was immunoSEQ multiplex PCR, and TCRdb's table has in-frame clones only and misses some. The sample shows 11,000 to 15,000 clones, about 46% of them seen only once. Sequenced material: CFSE-low (dividing) CD4+ T cells sorted from an allogeneic mixed lymphocyte reaction. Receptors were obtained from a human donor in good health; the cells came from an allogeneic mixed lymphocyte reaction. CDR3s include the opening cysteine and the closing phenylalanine or tryptophan. The D gene is left open where the match is weak. Size is stated for part of the rows, as once, few or many counts, or as a class when the clone is expanded.

clone_size: few; j_call: TRBJ1-1; v_call: TRBV7-9; d_call: TRBD1; cdr3_nt: TGTGCCAGCAGCTTAGCAGGGGGGACAGGTGAAGCTTTCTTT; cdr3_aa: CASSLAGGTGEAFF
clone_size: NA; j_call: TRBJ2-1; v_call: TRBV28; d_call: NA; cdr3_nt: TGTGCCAGCAGCATTGGGGGCCAGCAGTTCTTC; cdr3_aa: CASSIGGQQFF
clone_size: NA; j_call: TRBJ2-5; v_call: TRBV7-3; d_call: NA; cdr3_nt: TGTGCCAGCAGCTTAAGGACCCAAGAGACCCAGTACTTC; cdr3_aa: CASSLRTQETQYF
clone_size: NA; j_call: TRBJ2-1; v_call: TRBV7-2; d_call: TRBD2; cdr3_nt: TGTGCCAGCAGCTCCGTGTCAGCGGGAAGACCCTCCAATGAGCAGTTCTTC; cdr3_aa: CASSSVSAGRPSNEQFF
clone_size: NA; j_call: TRBJ1-1; v_call: TRBV4-2; d_call: NA; cdr3_nt: TGTGCCAGCAGCCAAGTCGGTTCGGGTACCTCGAGCGCCAGGGACACTGAAGCTTTCTTT; cdr3_aa: CASSQVGSGTSSARDTEAFF
clone_size: NA; j_call: TRBJ2-7; v_call: TRBV11-2; d_call: TRBD2; cdr3_nt: TGTGCCAGCAGCCACTATATGCGCCGGGGGGGCCGGGACGAGCAGTACTTC; cdr3_aa: CASSHYMRRGGRDEQYF
clone_size: NA; j_call: TRBJ2-3; v_call: TRBV18; d_call: NA; cdr3_nt: TGTGCCAGCTCACCACGCGGGAATTCAGATACGCAGTATTTT; cdr3_aa: CASSPRGNSDTQYF
clone_size: NA; j_call: TRBJ2-4; v_call: TRBV7-9; d_call: NA; cdr3_nt: TGTGCCAGCAGCAAACAGGGAATCATTCAGTACTTC; cdr3_aa: CASSKQGIIQYF
clone_size: few; j_call: TRBJ1-5; v_call: TRBV27; d_call: NA; cdr3_nt: TGTGCCAGCAGTGGACCGGGACTAGGTCGTCAGCCCCAGCATTTT; cdr3_aa: CASSGPGLGRQPQHF
clone_size: NA; j_call: TRBJ1-6; v_call: TRBV5-1; d_call: TRBD1; cdr3_nt: TGCGCCAGCAGCCCGACAGGGGATAGGAATTCACCCCTCCACTTT; cdr3_aa: CASSPTGDRNSPLHF
clone_size: medium-sized; j_call: TRBJ1-2; v_call: TRBV7-9; d_call: NA; cdr3_nt: TGTGCCAGCAGCCCGGACTGGGGTCCAGTGGATGGCTACACCTTC; cdr3_aa: CASSPDWGPVDGYTF
clone_size: few; j_call: TRBJ2-7; v_call: TRBV10-3; d_call: NA; cdr3_nt: TGTGCCATCAGCAACCACCGGGATCTCTCCTACGAGCAGTACTTC; cdr3_aa: CAISNHRDLSYEQYF
clone_size: NA; j_call: TRBJ1-1; v_call: TRBV4-1; d_call: NA; cdr3_nt: TGCGCCAGCAGCCCTCTAAGGGTATCAATAAACACTGAAGCTTTCTTT; cdr3_aa: CASSPLRVSINTEAFF
clone_size: medium-sized; j_call: TRBJ2-7; v_call: TRBV7-7; d_call: TRBD2; cdr3_nt: TGTGCTAGCAGCGCCTCTTCCGTGACTAGCGTACAGTACTTC; cdr3_aa: CASSASSVTSVQYF
clone_size: NA; j_call: TRBJ2-3; v_call: TRBV7-3; d_call: NA; cdr3_nt: TGTGCCAGCAGCCCCTATATTGGGAGTACAGATACGCAGTATTTT; cdr3_aa: CASSPYIGSTDTQYF
clone_size: few; j_call: TRBJ2-2; v_call: TRBV27; d_call: TRBD2; cdr3_nt: TGTGCCAGCGGGCCGCTAGCGGGGGGGGGCGGGGAGCTGTTTTTT; cdr3_aa: CASGPLAGGGGELFF
clone_size: NA; j_call: TRBJ2-1; v_call: TRBV19; d_call: TRBD2; cdr3_nt: TGTGCCAGTAGTATTCAGCAGGGCGGTAGCGGGGGGGCTCATGAGCAGTTCTTC; cdr3_aa: CASSIQQGGSGGAHEQFF
clone_size: few; j_call: TRBJ2-5; v_call: TRBV18; d_call: NA; cdr3_nt: TGTGCCAGCTCACCATTTGCAGGGGCTCCGGGAAAGACCCAGTACTTC; cdr3_aa: CASSPFAGAPGKTQYF
clone_size: NA; j_call: TRBJ2-7; v_call: TRBV10-3; d_call: NA; cdr3_nt: TGTGCCACCGGGTCCTACGAGCAGTACTTC; cdr3_aa: CATGSYEQYF
clone_size: NA; j_call: TRBJ2-3; v_call: TRBV19; d_call: TRBD2; cdr3_nt: TGTGCCAGTAGTCCCCGGAAGCGGGGGAACACAGATACGCAGTATTTT; cdr3_aa: CASSPRKRGNTDTQYF
clone_size: NA; j_call: TRBJ2-7; v_call: TRBV18; d_call: TRBD1; cdr3_nt: TGTGCCAGCTCCCGGGACAGCTCCTACGAGCAGTACTTC; cdr3_aa: CASSRDSSYEQYF
clone_size: NA; j_call: TRBJ2-1; v_call: TRBV15; d_call: NA; cdr3_nt: TGTGCCACCAGCAAGCGAGACAATGAGCAGTTCTTC; cdr3_aa: CATSKRDNEQFF
clone_size: NA; j_call: TRBJ2-5; v_call: TRBV11-2; d_call: TRBD2; cdr3_nt: TGTGCCAGCAGCTTGGCACTCGGGGGGGCCTCAGAGACCCAGTACTTC; cdr3_aa: CASSLALGGASETQYF
clone_size: NA; j_call: TRBJ2-5; v_call: TRBV19; d_call: NA; cdr3_nt: TGTGCCAGTAGCTTACAGGGTTTGGGAGAGACCCAGTACTTC; cdr3_aa: CASSLQGLGETQYF
clone_size: few; j_call: TRBJ2-3; v_call: TRBV6-6; d_call: NA; cdr3_nt: TGTGCCAGCAGTTATCTCACTGCAGATACGCAGTATTTT; cdr3_aa: CASSYLTADTQYF
clone_size: medium-sized; j_call: TRBJ2-7; v_call: TRBV6-6; d_call: NA; cdr3_nt: TGTGCCAGCAGTTATTCATCAACTTTCGAGCAGTACTTC; cdr3_aa: CASSYSSTFEQYF
clone_size: medium-sized; j_call: TRBJ2-7; v_call: TRBV5-6; d_call: NA; cdr3_nt: TGTGCCAGCAGCTTCCCCGGAAGGGGTGGGCAGTACTTC; cdr3_aa: CASSFPGRGGQYF
clone_size: NA; j_call: TRBJ2-1; v_call: TRBV4-1; d_call: NA; cdr3_nt: TGCGCCAGCAGCCAAGATCTTTCGGATGAGCAGTTCTTC; cdr3_aa: CASSQDLSDEQFF
clone_size: NA; j_call: TRBJ2-6; v_call: TRBV5-5; d_call: NA; cdr3_nt: TGTGCCAGCAGCTTGGGGGCCCATCACGTCCTGACTTTC; cdr3_aa: CASSLGAHHVLTF
clone_size: NA; j_call: TRBJ1-5; v_call: TRBV6-1; d_call: NA; cdr3_nt: TGTGCCAGCAGAGACACTAATAGCAATCAGCCCCAGCATTTT; cdr3_aa: CASRDTNSNQPQHF
clone_size: NA; j_call: TRBJ2-7; v_call: TRBV5-1; d_call: TRBD2; cdr3_nt: TGCGCCAGCAGCTCCAATAGCGGGAGTAGCTACGAGCAGTACTTC; cdr3_aa: CASSSNSGSSYEQYF
clone_size: NA; j_call: TRBJ1-6; v_call: TRBV15; d_call: NA; cdr3_nt: TGTGCCACCACGGAGGCTAGCTATTCACCCCTCCACTTT; cdr3_aa: CATTEASYSPLHF
clone_size: NA; j_call: TRBJ2-6; v_call: TRBV25-1; d_call: TRBD1; cdr3_nt: TGTGCCAGCAGATCCAGGGGGCCAGGGGCCAACGTCCTGACTTTC; cdr3_aa: CASRSRGPGANVLTF
clone_size: few; j_call: TRBJ2-5; v_call: TRBV29-1; d_call: TRBD2; cdr3_nt: TGCAGCGTCACGACTAGCGGAGTAGAGACCCAGTACTTC; cdr3_aa: CSVTTSGVETQYF
clone_size: NA; j_call: TRBJ2-1; v_call: TRBV5-1; d_call: NA; cdr3_nt: TGCGCCAGCAGCAGCCTCTACCGTCGGAATGAGCAGTTCTTC; cdr3_aa: CASSSLYRRNEQFF